The present T cell receptor (beta chain) was sequenced within a study of identical twins. The authors used template switching to add a universal primer site and gave cDNA unique molecular identifiers. TCRdb reprocessed the 5' RACE reads with MiXCR, giving one entry per CDR3 protein. The sample carries approximately 600,000 distinct CDR3 sequences, roughly 9.9% recorded once. As to this clonotype: Its antigen is as yet unknown.

Overall study findings and caveats: The abundant beta clonotypes from cord blood had fewer insertions, and memory repertoires had none of this.

Germline trimming cut 4 bases from V and 5 bases from J; bases unmatched to any gene: 18. CDR1 and CDR2 from the germline V gene are SGHRS and YFSETQ. The CDR3 totals 18 residues. This sample also belongs to another study, concerning yellow fever vaccine responses in identical twins.

The TCR sequence derives from a woman aged 18-30 years in good health. The sequenced material came from PBMCs. This sequence joins TRBV5-1 and TRBJ2-7, with TRBD2 matching 10 bases. CDR3 in amino acids: CASSRGLAGGLGVHEQYF. DNA for the CDR3: TGCGCCAGCAGCCGGGGCTTAGCGGGGGGCCTCGGGGTCCACGAGCAGTACTTC.